This TCR beta chain emerged from a study of shared clonotypes between healthy human individuals. General study findings and limits: Among non-shared clonotypes, generation probabilities were lower than among those shared by all four donors.

Only in-frame clones appear in the TCRdb table, and some are missing; sequencing was by immunoSEQ multiplex PCR. Counted here are about 2 million clones, 90% to 95% occurring once; the ten biggest clones make up 0.13%. V lost 0 bases, J lost 4 bases, and 7 bases lay in between. Germline CDR1 and CDR2: GTSNPN and SVGIG (reference sequence). The CDR3 has 13 amino acids. In regard to this clone: Its antigen is undetermined. Additional DNA sequences in this sample encode the identical CDR3.

The receptor's source is a man aged 18 to 30 in good health. Material for sequencing was naive CD4+ T cells sorted from blood. Subset here: CD45RA+ positively selected. The gene calls are TRBV30 and TRBJ1-5; D is ambiguous. The DNA of the CDR3 is TGTGCCTGGAGTGTTGGAGGAAATCAGCCCCAGCATTTT. It is translated as CAWSVGGNQPQHF.